This entry describes one TCR beta chain. It has no known antigen specificity. Nothing much larger sits one base from this clone, and base qualities are not available. The data were taken from a study of cytomegalovirus exposure and HLA in healthy donors (dated by TCRdb to 2016 to 2017). Study-wide context: An earlier analysis of approximately 550 of the donors reported about 250 Gb of sequence data and 117 million unique TCR beta sequences from roughly 180 million T cells. An earlier analysis of 587 of the donors applied high-throughput TCR beta sequencing to assess whether each TCR beta V gene segment acted as functional or pseudogenic. HLA typing covered class I and class II loci at four-digit resolution. Approximately 300 gigabases of sequencing data and around 88 million unique TCR sequences made up an early release that covered over 550 HLA-typed donors. To predict cytomegalovirus infection status, the study combined high-throughput TCR immunosequencing, statistical association of individual TCRs with disease status, and machine learning. Along with the approximately 700-subject first cohort, a separate validation cohort of around 120 different subjects was used. Donor age, sex, ethnicity and CMV serostatus were compiled alongside the repertoire data. Across approximately 400 genotyped donors of the cohort, an average of about 240,000 unique TCR beta nucleotide sequences per donor were sequenced, and approximately 19% of those sequences were non-productive. The study aimed to test whether cataloging public T cell receptors could reveal signatures of past pathogen exposure. Roughly five DR-DQ haplotypes were handled as single units for association and clustering, since linkage in the cohort was strong. All discovery cohort repertoires had been generated using a single sequencing platform. The study profiled the T cell repertoires of around 700 subjects by immunosequencing and related them to cytomegalovirus serostatus. Typing coverage differed by locus: A, B, C, DRB1 and DQB1 were typed in about 629-630 donors, DQA1 in 522, DPA1 in around 580, and DPB1 in 450 to 490. The later analysis used no new phenotypic data to find candidate immune exposures, relying instead on TCR beta sequences and their occurrence across donors. To study patterns of TCR occurrence, a later analysis re-analyzed previously published TCR beta repertoires from hundreds of donors and added high-resolution HLA genotyping. Of the 300 to 450 genotyped donors, 75% to 85% were placed in the genetic ancestry cluster associated with self-reported Caucasian donors. In a later genetic analysis, genome-wide SNP genotypes for about three fifths of the roughly 670 donors were used, and that subset was treated as a discovery cohort.

The cohort comprised some 700 healthy bone marrow donors. Cohort members were all nominally healthy when sampled, although unrecorded immune exposures were likely present. The donor was CMV seropositive and belonged to the group of a few hundred seropositive cohort members. Every donor gave a peripheral blood sample, and the peripheral blood mononuclear cells from that sample were used for TCR beta sequencing. Genomic DNA extraction from the blood cell samples was performed with the Qiagen DNeasy Blood Extraction Kit. Libraries were prepared through the immunoSEQ multiplex PCR assay. A mixture of 60 forward primers for TCR Vbeta segments and 13 reverse primers for TCR Jbeta segments was used in the multiplex PCR. The CDR3 region of rearranged TCR beta genes was amplified from genomic DNA with a multiplex PCR assay. The amplified TCR beta libraries were sequenced on the Illumina HiSeq System as 87-base-pair reads. The source study handled its data this way. Across the 600 to 700 repertoires, a later analysis counted approximately 75 million unique TCR beta chains, 9.5 million to 12 million of which were shared by at least two donors. To remove PCR and sequencing errors, raw reads were error-corrected and collapsed into unique sequences using a nearest-neighbor algorithm that merged closely related sequences. V, D and J gene segments were assigned by aligning CDR3 sequences to IMGT reference sequences. For a sequence to be retained, a match of at least six nucleotides was required to both a V gene segment and a J gene segment. A rearrangement was called productive if the CDR3 had no stop codons and remained in frame with V and J, and every other rearrangement was called non-productive. Following IMGT convention, CDR3 was defined as the stretch from the second conserved V-encoded cysteine to the conserved J-encoded phenylalanine. The earlier analysis of about 590 of the donors excluded sequences that lacked an unambiguous match to a single V gene segment. An earlier analysis of a few hundred of the donors classified V segments as functional when productive rearrangements were above 56.7% and as segregating when the standard deviation between donors was above 5%. A statistical classification framework was developed to diagnose cytomegalovirus status using the catalog of TCR beta chain sequences. In a later analysis, TCR nucleotide sequences were compared against IMGT/GENE-DB human TR gene sequences so that V and J genes could be assigned. The TCRdist pipeline was used in a later analysis to assign CDR3 sequences and most-parsimonious VDJ recombination scenarios. In a later analysis, every TCR beta chain was defined by the combination of its CDR3 amino acid sequence and its V-gene family, and reads without a unique V-gene family were dropped. In a later analysis, 450 to 600 highly shared, low-generation-probability nucleotide sequences were removed to address suspected cross-contamination and a sequencing artifact. For each public chain, a later analysis derived a clonal expansion index from normalized ranks of inferred template counts within each repertoire. In a later analysis, generation probabilities were computed using a VDJ recombination model fitted to out-of-frame rearrangements, and the results were checked against IGoR. A later analysis scored TCR-TCR, TCR-HLA and TCR-CMV co-occurrence with hypergeometric tests, applying a repertoire-size bias correction to TCR pairs. False discovery rates were estimated in a later analysis by permuting HLA or CMV assignments 20 times. In a later analysis, co-occurring TCRs were grouped using DBSCAN, and TCRdist sequence similarity was added for clustering within HLA-allele-positive subsets. Repertoires with fewer than 30,000 or more than 120,000 public chains were left out of co-occurrence clustering, as were a handful of repertoires with anomalous nucleotide sharing. The table was pulled from immuneACCESS by TCRdb, which kept in-frame rearrangements only. Such tables lose some clones; where checked, under half of the loss comes from unresolved V genes, and the rest has no known cause. That table is the source of V, J and clone size, and D and trimming were worked out from the DNA. The sample yields more than 85,000 clones; around 76% were counted once. The biggest ten clones account for about 9.5% of the sample.

Study-wide findings and limitations: In an earlier analysis of more than 500 of the donors, most TCR beta V segments appeared in productive rearrangements about 90% or about 30% of the time, broadly matching IMGT annotations. Because counts were too low, roughly 17 rarely observed V segments, including chromosome 9 orphons, were left out of the earlier analysis of 587 of the donors. When HLA alleles, especially DR and DQ, strongly co-occurred, TCR associations were difficult to assign to individual alleles. A further reported finding was that TCR beta sequences accurately predicted the HLA-A and HLA-B alleles for most subjects in the first cohort. Several of the top co-occurrence clusters appeared to be linked to parvovirus B19, influenza, CMV and Epstein-Barr virus, according to a later analysis. According to a later genetic analysis, donors in an Asian-associated ancestry cluster had fewer N-insertions in productive TCRs than the approximately 670-donor mean. In a later analysis, the rate of TCR association differed among HLA loci, with DRB1 alleles having the most associated TCRs and HLA-C alleles having the fewest. Because some donors lacked HLA typing at each locus, the association tests relied only on the typed subset. In this cohort, only TCR beta chains were sequenced, and detectable features were limited by the absence of alpha or paired-chain data. In vitro tests confirmed that a few of the cytomegalovirus-associated TCR beta chains recognize cytomegalovirus antigens. In a later genetic analysis, a missense DCLRE1C variant was associated with V-gene and J-gene trimming of TCR beta chains, and the association was replicated in an independent cohort. Some IMGT-functional V segments, including TRBV6-2 and TRBV6-3, could not be told apart with the 87-base-pair reads, so those segments were excluded. The presence/absence analyses assumed that sequencing depth was roughly uniform across donors, and that assumption may not be true. In a later analysis, about 16,000 TCR beta sequences were associated with specific HLA alleles at a false discovery rate of 0.05. A total of around 150 TCR beta chains were listed by the study as associated with cytomegalovirus. Cytomegalovirus status was reported to be diagnosed by the classifier with high specificity and sensitivity in both the original and validation cohorts. A cluster of highly shared sequence variants was judged likely to be a technical artifact of the sequencing pipeline. In a later analysis, most CMV-associated TCR beta chains were found to appear HLA-restricted, with HLA associations seemingly driven largely by CMV exposure. Compared with equally common non-associated chains, HLA-associated TCR beta chains in a later analysis were more clonally expanded and had lower generation probabilities. Correlated functional status among segregating V segments might be attributable to linkage disequilibrium, but an unknown experimental factor could not be ruled out. For the cohort, immune exposure information was limited to CMV serostatus. According to the authors, the approach could potentially be generalized to other disease states and immunological phenotypes. Most TCR sequences were observed very rarely across donors, whereas some public TCRs were present in many individuals.

Including cysteine and phenylalanine, the CDR3 has 16 amino acids. The entry retains the CDR3 DNA only, 48 bases that are in frame from base 1. The V end gives up 0 bases and the J end 2 bases, leaving 5 bases in the junction not matched to a gene. The CDR1 and CDR2 encoded by the germline V gene (reference sequence) are SGHNT and YYREEE. Recombination linked TRBV5-4 to TRBJ2-3; 8 bases in between match TRBD2. The clonotype originates from a man younger than 40 in good health and CMV-seropositive. The sequencing input was PBMCs. In nucleotides, the sequence is TGTGCCAGCAGCTTGGGAATAGCGGGGAACACAGATACGCAGTATTTT. The encoded protein is CASSLGIAGNTDTQYF.